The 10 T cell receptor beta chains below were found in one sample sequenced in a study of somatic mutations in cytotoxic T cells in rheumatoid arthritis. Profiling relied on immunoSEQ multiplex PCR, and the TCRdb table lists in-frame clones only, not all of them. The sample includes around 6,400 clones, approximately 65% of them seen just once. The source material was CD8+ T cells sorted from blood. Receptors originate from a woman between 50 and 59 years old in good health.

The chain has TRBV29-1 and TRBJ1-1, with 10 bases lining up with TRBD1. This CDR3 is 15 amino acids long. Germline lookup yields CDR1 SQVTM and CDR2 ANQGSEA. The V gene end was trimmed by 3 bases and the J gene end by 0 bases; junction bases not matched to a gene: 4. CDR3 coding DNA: TGCAGCGTTGAGGGGGACAGGGGACTGAACACTGAAGCTTTCTTT. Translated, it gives CSVEGDRGLNTEAFF.

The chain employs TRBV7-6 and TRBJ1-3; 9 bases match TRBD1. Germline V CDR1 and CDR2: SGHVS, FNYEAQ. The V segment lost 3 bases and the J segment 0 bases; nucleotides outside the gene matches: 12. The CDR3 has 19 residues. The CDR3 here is CASSLLNPGTGSSGNTIYF. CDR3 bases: TGTGCCAGCAGCTTGCTCAATCCCGGGACAGGGAGCTCTGGAAACACCATATATTTT.

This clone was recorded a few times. CDR3 nucleotides: TGTGCCAGCAGCCACCGTGGGGGGTACGAGCAGTACTTC. This sequence encodes CASSHRGGYEQYF. V is TRBV6-5 and J is TRBJ2-7, with D maybe TRBD2 (6 bases). Germline V lookup: CDR1 MNHEY, CDR2 SVGAGI. The V end lost 6 bases, the J end lost 4 bases, and 13 bases lay between the germline ends. The CDR3 loop spans 13 amino acids.

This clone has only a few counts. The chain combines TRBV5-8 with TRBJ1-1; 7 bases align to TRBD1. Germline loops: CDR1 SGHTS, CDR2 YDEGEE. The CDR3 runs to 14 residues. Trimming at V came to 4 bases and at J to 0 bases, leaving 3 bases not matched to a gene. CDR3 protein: CASSLTGLNTEAFF. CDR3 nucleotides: TGTGCCAGCAGCCTGACAGGGTTGAACACTGAAGCTTTCTTT.

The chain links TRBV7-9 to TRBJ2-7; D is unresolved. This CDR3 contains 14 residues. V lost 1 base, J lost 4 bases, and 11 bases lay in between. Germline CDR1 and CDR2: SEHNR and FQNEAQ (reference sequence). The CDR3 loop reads CASSLVDIGYEQYF. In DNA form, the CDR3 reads TGTGCCAGCAGCTTAGTCGACATTGGTTACGAGCAGTACTTC. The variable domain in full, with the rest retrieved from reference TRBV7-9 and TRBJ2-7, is DTGVSQNPRHKITKRGQNVTFRCDPISEHNRLYWYRQTLGQGPEFLTYFQNEAQLEKSRLLSDRFSAERPKGSFSTLEIQRTEQGDSAMYLCASSLVDIGYEQYFGPGTRLTVT.

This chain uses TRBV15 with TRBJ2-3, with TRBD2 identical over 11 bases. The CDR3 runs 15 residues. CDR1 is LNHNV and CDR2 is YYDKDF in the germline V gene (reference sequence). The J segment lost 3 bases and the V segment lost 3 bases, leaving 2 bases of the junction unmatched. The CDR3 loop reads CATSRLAGGTDTQYF. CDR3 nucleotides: TGTGCCACCAGCAGGTTAGCGGGGGGGACAGATACGCAGTATTTT.

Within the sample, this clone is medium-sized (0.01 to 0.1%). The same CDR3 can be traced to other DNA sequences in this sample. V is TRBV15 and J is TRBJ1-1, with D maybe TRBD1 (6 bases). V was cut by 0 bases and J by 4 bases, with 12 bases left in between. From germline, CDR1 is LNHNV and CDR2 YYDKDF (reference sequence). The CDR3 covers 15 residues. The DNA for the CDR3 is TGTGCCACCAGCAGAGAGCGAGGGGGGGGCACTGAAGCTTTCTTT. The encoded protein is CATSRERGGGTEAFF.

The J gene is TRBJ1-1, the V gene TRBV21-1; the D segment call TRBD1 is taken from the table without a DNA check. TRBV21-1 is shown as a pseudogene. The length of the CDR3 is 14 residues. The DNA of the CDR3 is TGTGCCAGCAGCATAGACAGGTTGGACACTGAAGCTTTCTTT. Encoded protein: CASSIDRLDTEAFF.

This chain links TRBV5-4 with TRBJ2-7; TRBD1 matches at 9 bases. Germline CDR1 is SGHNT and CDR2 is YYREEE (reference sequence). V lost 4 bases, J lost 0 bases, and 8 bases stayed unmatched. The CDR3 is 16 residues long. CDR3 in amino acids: CASSLPGQGSSYEQYF. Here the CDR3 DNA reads TGTGCCAGCAGCCTGCCGGGACAGGGTAGCTCCTACGAGCAGTACTTC.

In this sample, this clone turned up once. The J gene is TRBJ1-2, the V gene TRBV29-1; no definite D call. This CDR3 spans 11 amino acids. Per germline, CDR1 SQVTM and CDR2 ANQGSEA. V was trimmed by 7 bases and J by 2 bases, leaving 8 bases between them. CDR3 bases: TGCAGCGCCTCCGTGAACTATGGCTACACCTTC. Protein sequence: CSASVNYGYTF. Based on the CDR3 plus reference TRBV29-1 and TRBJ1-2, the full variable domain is SAVISQKPSRDICQRGTSLTIQCQVDSQVTMMFWYRQQPGQSLTLIATANQGSEATYESGFVIDKFPISRPNLTFSTLTVSNMSPEDSSIYLCSASVNYGYTFGSGTRLTVV.